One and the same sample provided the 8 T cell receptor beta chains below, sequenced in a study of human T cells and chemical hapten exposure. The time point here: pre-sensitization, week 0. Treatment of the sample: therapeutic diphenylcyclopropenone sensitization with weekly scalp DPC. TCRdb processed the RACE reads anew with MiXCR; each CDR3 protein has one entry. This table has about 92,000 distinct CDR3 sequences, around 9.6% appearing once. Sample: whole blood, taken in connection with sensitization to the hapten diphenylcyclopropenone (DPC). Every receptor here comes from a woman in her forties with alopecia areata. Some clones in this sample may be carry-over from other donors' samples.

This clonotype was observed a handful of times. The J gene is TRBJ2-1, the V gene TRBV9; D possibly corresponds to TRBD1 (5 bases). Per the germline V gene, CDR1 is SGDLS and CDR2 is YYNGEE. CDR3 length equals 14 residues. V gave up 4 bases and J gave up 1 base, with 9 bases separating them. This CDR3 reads CASSPGLSYNEQFF. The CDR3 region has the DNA TGTGCCAGCAGCCCAGGGTTGTCCTACAATGAGCAGTTCTTC.

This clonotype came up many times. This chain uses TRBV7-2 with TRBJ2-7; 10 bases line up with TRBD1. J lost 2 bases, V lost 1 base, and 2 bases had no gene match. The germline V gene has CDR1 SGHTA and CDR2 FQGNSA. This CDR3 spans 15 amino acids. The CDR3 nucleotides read TGTGCCAGCAGCTTAGAGACAGGGGGCGCCTACGAGCAGTACTTC. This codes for CASSLETGGAYEQYF.

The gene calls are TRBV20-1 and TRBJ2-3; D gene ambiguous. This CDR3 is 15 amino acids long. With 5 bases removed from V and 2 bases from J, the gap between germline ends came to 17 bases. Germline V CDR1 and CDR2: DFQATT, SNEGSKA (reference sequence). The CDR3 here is CSAPRPEDNTDTQYF. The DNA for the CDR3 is TGCAGTGCTCCCAGACCCGAGGATAACACAGATACGCAGTATTTT.

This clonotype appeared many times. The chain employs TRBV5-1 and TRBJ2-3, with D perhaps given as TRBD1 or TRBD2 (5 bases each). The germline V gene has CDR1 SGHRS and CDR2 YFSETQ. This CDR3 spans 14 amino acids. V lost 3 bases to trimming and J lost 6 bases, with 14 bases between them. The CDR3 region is CASSSGTNRDTQYF. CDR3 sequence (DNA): TGCGCCAGCAGCTCGGGGACGAATCGGGATACGCAGTATTTT.

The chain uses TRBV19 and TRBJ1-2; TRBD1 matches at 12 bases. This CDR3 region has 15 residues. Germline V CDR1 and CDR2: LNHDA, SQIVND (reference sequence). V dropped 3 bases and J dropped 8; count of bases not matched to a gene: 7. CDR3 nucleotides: TGTGCCAGTAGTATCCCGGGACAGGGGGCGCGAGGCTACACCTTC. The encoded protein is CASSIPGQGARGYTF.

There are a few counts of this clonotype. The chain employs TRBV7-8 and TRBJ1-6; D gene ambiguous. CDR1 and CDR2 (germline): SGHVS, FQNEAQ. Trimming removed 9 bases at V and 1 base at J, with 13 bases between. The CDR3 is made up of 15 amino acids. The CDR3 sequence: CASTLLTSYNSPLHF. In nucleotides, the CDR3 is TGTGCCAGTACCCTCCTTACTTCCTATAATTCACCCCTCCACTTT.

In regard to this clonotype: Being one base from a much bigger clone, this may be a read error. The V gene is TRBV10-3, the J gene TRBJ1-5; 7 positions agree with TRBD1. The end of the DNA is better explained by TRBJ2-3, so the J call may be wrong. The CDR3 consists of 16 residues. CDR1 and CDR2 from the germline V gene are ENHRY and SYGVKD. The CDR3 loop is CAISESGGYSNQPQYF. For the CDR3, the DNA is TGTGCCATCAGTGAGTCAGGGGGCTATAGCAATCAGCCCCAGTATTTT.

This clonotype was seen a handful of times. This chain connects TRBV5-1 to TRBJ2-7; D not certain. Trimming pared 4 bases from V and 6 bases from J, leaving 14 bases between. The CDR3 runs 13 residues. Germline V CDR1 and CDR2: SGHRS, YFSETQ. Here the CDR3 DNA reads TGCGCCAGCAGCCACCTAGGGTGGTCCGAGCAGTACTTC. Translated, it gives CASSHLGWSEQYF.